The 27 T cell receptor beta chains below come from one sample, sequenced in a study of identical twins' blood T cells. TCRdb fed the 5' RACE reads into MiXCR, producing one record per CDR3 protein. Among fewer than 450,000 distinct CDR3 sequences listed, roughly 28% were seen once. The material sequenced was PBMCs. The receptors originated from a woman aged 18 to 49 in good health.

This clonotype was detected only a few times. The CDR3 DNA reads TGTGCCAGCAGTTCGCAGGGAGGGGCTCTCAATGAGCAGTTCTTC. This sequence encodes CASSSQGGALNEQFF. V usage is TRBV6-5 and J usage is TRBJ2-1; 7 bases match TRBD2. Germline values: CDR1 MNHEY, CDR2 SVGAGI. The CDR3 length is 15 residues. Losses at the gene ends were 4 bases for V and 6 bases for J; bases not matched to a gene: 9.

This sequence joins TRBV20-1 and TRBJ2-3, with TRBD2 matching 11 bases. V dropped 3 bases and J dropped 0; count of bases not matched to a gene: 8. The CDR3 is 17 amino acids. Germline V gives CDR1 DFQATT, CDR2 SNEGSKA (reference sequence). The CDR3 DNA reads as TGCAGTGCTAGGAGACTAGCGGGGACAGCTAGCACAGATACGCAGTATTTT. This encodes CSARRLAGTASTDTQYF.

This clonotype has only a few counts. This chain uses TRBV20-1 with TRBJ2-3, with a tentative D call TRBD2 (5 bases). V shed 6 bases and J shed 4 bases, with 14 bases lying between them. CDR1 and CDR2 (germline): DFQATT, SNEGSKA (reference sequence). The CDR3 length is 13 residues. DNA of the CDR3: TGCAGTGCCCCAAACGGGATTTCAGATACGCAGTATTTT. This encodes CSAPNGISDTQYF.

This chain uses TRBV20-1 with TRBJ2-7; D perhaps matches TRBD1 (5 bases). V was pared by 5 bases and J by 5 bases, with 10 bases between. This CDR3 contains 11 residues. The germline gives CDR1 DFQATT, CDR2 SNEGSKA (reference sequence). Written as DNA, the CDR3 is TGCAGTGCTTATCAGGGCCACGAGCAGTACTTC. It translates to CSAYQGHEQYF.

This chain connects TRBV6-6 to TRBJ2-2, with TRBD2 matching 8 bases. CDR1 and CDR2 (germline): MNHNY, SVGAGI (reference sequence). The CDR3 spans 16 residues. V shed 5 bases and J 5 bases; nucleotides not matched to a gene: 10. DNA of the CDR3: TGTGCCAGCAGTCGAAGCGGGGGACGAGATACCGGGGAGCTGTTTTTT. Its translation is CASSRSGGRDTGELFF.

Only a few counts were recorded for this clonotype. The genes are TRBV29-1 and TRBJ2-3; possible D gene TRBD2, 5 bases. Germline V gives CDR1 SQVTM, CDR2 ANQGSEA. The V and J ends lost 8 bases and 3 bases respectively, with 21 bases between them. This CDR3 region has 15 residues. The CDR3 region is CSWGDGERFTDTQYF. In nucleotides, the CDR3 is TGCAGCTGGGGAGACGGAGAGAGGTTTACAGATACGCAGTATTTT.

This clonotype is a singleton in its sample. V is TRBV5-1 and J is TRBJ1-3, with D perhaps TRBD1 (5 bases). Germline-derived CDR1 and CDR2 are SGHRS and YFSETQ. CDR3 size: 20 residues. Trimming left V 4 bases short and J 2 bases short, with 28 bases between. DNA of the CDR3: TGCGCCAGCAGCGAACCTCGTCGGGGGTCTTTCACCTACCCTGGAAACACCATATATTTT. This translates into CASSEPRRGSFTYPGNTIYF.

In the case of this clonotype: The junction shows a germline mismatch at one end, possibly a read error. The chain combines TRBV7-8 with TRBJ2-1; possible D gene TRBD1, 5 bases. The CDR3 is made up of 11 amino acids. Germline assignment: CDR1 SGHVS and CDR2 FQNEAQ. As DNA, the CDR3 is TGTGTCAGCAGCTTAGGGGCCGAGCAGTTCTTC. It specifies CVSSLGAEQFF.

This clonotype came up many times. This chain connects TRBV6-2 or TRBV6-3 to TRBJ2-5; no firm D call. This CDR3 is 13 amino acids long. Per the germline V gene, CDR1 is MNHEY and CDR2 is SVGEGT. The V end was cut by 6 bases, the J end by 5 bases, with 13 bases between. Here the CDR3 reads CASSLTSWETQYF. In nucleotides, the CDR3 is TGTGCCAGCAGCCTGACTTCCTGGGAGACCCAGTACTTC.

The rearrangement joins TRBV15 to TRBJ1-1; D not resolved. The CDR3 is made up of 12 amino acids. V lost 5 bases to trimming and J lost 1 base, with 5 bases between them. Germline lookup yields CDR1 LNHNV and CDR2 YYDKDF (reference sequence). The CDR3 is CATSDPNTEAFF. The CDR3 DNA reads TGTGCCACCAGCGACCCGAACACTGAAGCTTTCTTT.

The chain recombines TRBV5-1 with TRBJ2-7; weak D call: TRBD1 (6 bases). Per germline, CDR1 SGHRS and CDR2 YFSETQ. V shed 1 base and J shed 5 bases, with 13 bases lying between them. The CDR3 has 14 amino acids. CDR3 DNA: TGCGCCAGCAGCTTGATTCAGGGGTTAAACGAGCAGTACTTC. Its protein is CASSLIQGLNEQYF.

This clonotype was seen a handful of times. V is TRBV12-3 or TRBV12-4 and J is TRBJ2-1; perhaps TRBD2 as D (6 bases). V was pared by 3 bases and J by 10 bases, with 16 bases between. The CDR3 is made up of 14 amino acids. The CDR3 is CASSFSTGEEEQFF. Here the CDR3 DNA reads TGTGCCAGCAGTTTTTCAACGGGGGAGGAGGAGCAGTTCTTC.

In this sample, this clonotype turned up a few times. The chain has TRBV10-3 and TRBJ1-5; D not certain. V dropped 3 bases and J dropped 7 bases, with 10 bases sitting between them. CDR1 is ENHRY, CDR2 SYGVKD, per germline. The CDR3 runs 13 residues. Written as DNA, the CDR3 is TGTGCCATCAGTGAAGCGGACCGGCAGCCCCAGCATTTT. This gives the protein CAISEADRQPQHF.

This clonotype has just a few counts. The chain carries TRBV18 and TRBJ1-1, with D hard to call. The length of the CDR3 is 15 residues. The V gene's germline CDR1 is KGHSH and CDR2 LQKENI. V lost 1 base, J lost 3 bases, and 12 bases lay in between. The CDR3 loop reads CASSPRAGLDTEAFF. The CDR3 DNA follows: TGTGCCAGCTCACCACGGGCGGGTCTGGACACTGAAGCTTTCTTT.

This clonotype was seen ten or more times. The chain couples TRBV20-1 to TRBJ1-6; 7 bases agree with TRBD1. Germline V gives CDR1 DFQATT, CDR2 SNEGSKA (reference sequence). The CDR3 loop spans 14 amino acids. The V and J ends lost 5 bases and 7 bases, in that order; junction bases with no gene match: 8. In nucleotides, the CDR3 is TGCAGTGCTGGGAGACAGGGTGTGAATTCACCCCTCCACTTT. As protein: CSAGRQGVNSPLHF.

This sequence joins TRBV29-1 and TRBJ1-1; no clear D. Germline loops: CDR1 SQVTM, CDR2 ANQGSEA. V shed 4 bases and J shed 0 bases, with 9 bases lying between them. The CDR3 has 13 amino acids. Here the CDR3 reads CSVVVRLNTEAFF. CDR3 coding DNA: TGCAGCGTTGTGGTTAGGTTGAACACTGAAGCTTTCTTT. Together with reference TRBV29-1 and TRBJ1-1, the CDR3 gives the full variable domain: SAVISQKPSRDICQRGTSLTIQCQVDSQVTMMFWYRQQPGQSLTLIATANQGSEATYESGFVIDKFPISRPNLTFSTLTVSNMSPEDSSIYLCSVVVRLNTEAFFGQGTRLTVV.

In its sample, this clonotype was seen once. The gene calls are TRBV6-6 and TRBJ2-2, with TRBD1 identical over 8 bases. Germline values: CDR1 MNHNY, CDR2 SVGAGI (reference sequence). This CDR3 is built from 14 residues. The V segment lost 10 bases and the J segment 1 base; nucleotides outside the gene matches: 5. Written as DNA, the CDR3 is TGTGCCACCCGAGGGACAGGGAACACCGGGGAGCTGTTTTTT. It codes for CATRGTGNTGELFF.

This sequence joins TRBV5-1 and TRBJ1-1; tentative D call: TRBD1 (6 bases). V dropped 4 bases and J dropped 4 bases, with 20 bases sitting between them. Germline lookup yields CDR1 SGHRS and CDR2 YFSETQ. The CDR3 covers 16 residues. The CDR3: CASSLLLPEGVTEAFF. Written as DNA, the CDR3 is TGCGCCAGCAGCCTACTCTTGCCCGAGGGGGTCACTGAAGCTTTCTTT. Filled out from reference TRBV5-1 and TRBJ1-1, the complete variable domain reads KAGVTQTPRYLIKTRGQQVTLSCSPISGHRSVSWYQQTPGQGLQFLFEYFSETQRNKGNFPGRFSGRQFSNSRSEMNVSTLELGDSALYLCASSLLLPEGVTEAFFGQGTRLTVV.

A note on this clonotype: This may be a read error: a much more frequent sequence differs by one nucleotide. J is TRBJ1-5 and V is TRBV20-1; no firm D call. Germline assignment: CDR1 DFQATT and CDR2 SNEGSKA (reference sequence). V gave up 5 bases and J gave up 6 bases, with 11 bases separating them. The CDR3 sequence is 12 residues long. This CDR3 is CSASTATQPQHF. The CDR3 DNA reads TGCAGTGCTTCTACAGCAACTCAGCCCCAGCATTTT.

Concerning this clonotype: The CDR3 does not close with the conserved phenylalanine or tryptophan, likely indicating a read error. The chain links TRBV29-1 to TRBJ1-6; D gene unclear. Trimming cost V 7 bases and J 11 bases, with 12 bases left between them. CDR3 length equals 11 residues. The germline V gene has CDR1 SQVTM and CDR2 ANQGSEA. The CDR3, as DNA: TGCAGCGGCCAACTAATCCCACCCCTCCACCTT. This codes for CSGQLIPPLHL.

The chain couples TRBV20-1 to TRBJ2-1; no clear D. CDR1 and CDR2 (germline): DFQATT, SNEGSKA (reference sequence). The ends were cut back, 0 bases at V and 3 bases at J, with 9 bases in the middle. CDR3 length: 14 amino acids. The CDR3 loop reads CSAREGSLYNEQFF. In nucleotides, the CDR3 is TGCAGTGCTAGAGAGGGATCTCTCTACAATGAGCAGTTCTTC.

J is TRBJ2-7 and V is TRBV18; unclear D gene. V shed 3 bases and J shed 5 bases, with 11 bases lying between them. The length of the CDR3 is 13 residues. Germline-derived CDR1 and CDR2 are KGHSH and LQKENI. The CDR3 sequence is CASSPLGLNEQYF. As DNA, the CDR3 is TGTGCCAGCTCACCCTTGGGCCTCAACGAGCAGTACTTC.

This clonotype turned up a few times. The J gene is TRBJ1-5, the V gene TRBV18, with D tentatively TRBD1 (5 bases). The CDR3 has 16 amino acids. Germline CDR1 is KGHSH and CDR2 is LQKENI. Trimming took off 2 bases at V and 2 bases at J, with 13 bases between the two ends. The chain's CDR3 is CASSPRTDTGNQPQHF. The CDR3 DNA sequence: TGTGCCAGCTCACCAAGGACGGACACCGGCAATCAGCCCCAGCATTTT.

Only one count was recorded for this clonotype. One junction end disagrees with the germline gene, perhaps due to a read error. The rearrangement joins TRBV20-1 to TRBJ1-1; unclear D gene. The CDR3 loop spans 13 amino acids. Germline CDR1 reads DFQATT; CDR2 reads SNEGSKA (reference sequence). The chain's CDR3 is CSAGEVLDTEAFF. The CDR3 DNA reads TGCAGTGCTGGAGAGGTTTTGGACACTGAAGCTTTCTTT.

This clonotype was seen a handful of times. This chain links TRBV7-9 with TRBJ1-2; maybe TRBD1 (5 bases). The CDR3 has 13 residues. Trimming pared 5 bases from V and 7 bases from J, leaving 14 bases between. Per the germline V gene, CDR1 is SEHNR and CDR2 is FQNEAQ (reference sequence). Here the CDR3 DNA reads TGTGCCAGCAGCCTGTTTGTGAGGGGTGGCTACACCTTC. Translated, it gives CASSLFVRGGYTF.

The chain links TRBV5-6 to TRBJ1-1; 7 positions match TRBD1. The CDR3 is 15 amino acids. Germline trimming cut 5 bases from V and 1 base from J; bases unmatched to any gene: 8. CDR1 is SGHDT, CDR2 YYEEEE, per germline. DNA of the CDR3: TGTGCCAGCAGTCATTTATACAGGGGGAACACTGAAGCTTTCTTT. Protein: CASSHLYRGNTEAFF. The variable domain in full, with the rest retrieved from reference TRBV5-6 and TRBJ1-1, is DAGVTQSPTHLIKTRGQQVTLRCSPKSGHDTVSWYQQALGQGPQFIFQYYEEEERQRGNFPDRFSGHQFPNYSSELNVNALLLGDSALYLCASSHLYRGNTEAFFGQGTRLTVV.

Only a few counts were recorded for this clonotype. This sequence joins TRBV20-1 and TRBJ1-3; maybe TRBD1 (6 bases). The germline V gene encodes CDR1 DFQATT and CDR2 SNEGSKA (reference sequence). The ends were cut back, 5 bases at V and 1 base at J, with 9 bases in the middle. The CDR3 contains 13 residues. CDR3 sequence reads: CSAQTGSGNTIYF. CDR3 nucleotides: TGCAGTGCTCAAACAGGGTCTGGAAACACCATATATTTT.